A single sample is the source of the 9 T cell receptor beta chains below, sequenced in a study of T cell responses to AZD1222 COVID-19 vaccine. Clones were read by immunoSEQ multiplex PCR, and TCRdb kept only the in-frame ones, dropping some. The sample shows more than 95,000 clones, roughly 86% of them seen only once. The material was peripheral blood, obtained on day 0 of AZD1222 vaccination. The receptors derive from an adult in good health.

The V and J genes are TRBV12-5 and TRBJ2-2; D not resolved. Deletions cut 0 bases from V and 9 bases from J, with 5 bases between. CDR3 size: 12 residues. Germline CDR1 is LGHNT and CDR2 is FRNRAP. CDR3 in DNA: TGTGCTAGTGGTTTGGTTTCTCGGGAGCTGTTTTTT. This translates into CASGLVSRELFF. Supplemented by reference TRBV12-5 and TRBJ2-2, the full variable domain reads DARVTQTPRHKVTEMGQEVTMRCQPILGHNTVFWYRQTMMQGLELLAYFRNRAPLDDSGMPKDRFSAEMPDATLATLKIQPSEPRDSAVYFCASGLVSRELFFGEGSRLTVL.

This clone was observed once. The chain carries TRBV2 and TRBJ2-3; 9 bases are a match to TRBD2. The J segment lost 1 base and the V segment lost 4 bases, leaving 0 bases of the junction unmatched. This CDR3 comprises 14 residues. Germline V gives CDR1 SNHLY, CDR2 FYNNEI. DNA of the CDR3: TGTGCCAGCAGTGGGACTAGCGGCACAGATACGCAGTATTTT. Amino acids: CASSGTSGTDTQYF.

The CDR3 DNA sequence: TGTGCCAGCAGCTTGGGTGCGGCTAGCGGGGCCCAAGAGACCCAGTACTTC. Translated, it gives CASSLGAASGAQETQYF. V and J are TRBV5-4 and TRBJ2-5; 9 positions match TRBD2. Germline loops: CDR1 SGHNT, CDR2 YYREEE (reference sequence). The CDR3 consists of 17 residues. V gave up 0 bases and J gave up 1 base; unmatched junction bases: 7. The full variable domain, rest sourced from reference TRBV5-4 and TRBJ2-5, is ETGVTQSPTHLIKTRGQQVTLRCSSQSGHNTVSWYQQALGQGPQFIFQYYREEENGRGNFPPRFSGLQFPNYSSELNVNALELDDSALYLCASSLGAASGAQETQYFGPGTRLLVL.

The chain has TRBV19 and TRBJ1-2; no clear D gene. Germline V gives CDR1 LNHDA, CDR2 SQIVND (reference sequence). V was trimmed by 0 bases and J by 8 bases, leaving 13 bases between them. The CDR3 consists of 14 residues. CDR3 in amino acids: CASSIDKGRRGYTF. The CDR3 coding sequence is TGTGCCAGTAGTATAGATAAGGGAAGGCGCGGCTACACCTTC.

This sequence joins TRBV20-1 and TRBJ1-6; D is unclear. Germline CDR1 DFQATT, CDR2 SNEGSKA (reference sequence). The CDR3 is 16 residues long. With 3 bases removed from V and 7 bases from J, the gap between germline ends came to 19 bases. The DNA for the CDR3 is TGCAGTGCTAGTAAAATACTTGGACGGGCGAATTCACCCCTCCACTTT. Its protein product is CSASKILGRANSPLHF.

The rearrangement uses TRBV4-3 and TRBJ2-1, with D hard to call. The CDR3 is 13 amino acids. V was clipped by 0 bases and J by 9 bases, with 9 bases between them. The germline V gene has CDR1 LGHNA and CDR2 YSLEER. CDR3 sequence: CASSQDWRLEQFF. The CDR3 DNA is TGCGCCAGCAGCCAAGATTGGCGGCTTGAGCAGTTCTTC.

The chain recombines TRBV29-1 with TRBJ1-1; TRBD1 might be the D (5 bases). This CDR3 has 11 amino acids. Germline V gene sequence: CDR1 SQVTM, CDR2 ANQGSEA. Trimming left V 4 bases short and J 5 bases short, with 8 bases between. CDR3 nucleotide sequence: TGCAGCGTTGTTGGGGCGACTGAAGCTTTCTTT. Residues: CSVVGATEAFF.

Here the CDR3 reads CASSVGVGEAFF. The CDR3 DNA reads as TGCGCCAGCAGCGTAGGGGTTGGTGAAGCTTTCTTT. V is TRBV5-1 and J is TRBJ1-1; TRBD1 is a possible D gene (5 bases). The CDR3 sequence is 12 residues long. Per germline, CDR1 SGHRS and CDR2 YFSETQ. Between the trimmed V and J ends, which lost 4 bases and 7 bases, there was a span of 11 bases.

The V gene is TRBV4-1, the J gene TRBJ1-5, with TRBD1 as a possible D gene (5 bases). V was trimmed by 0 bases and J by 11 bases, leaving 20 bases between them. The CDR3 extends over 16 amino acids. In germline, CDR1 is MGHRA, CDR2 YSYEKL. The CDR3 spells CASSQDKGGARGAQHF. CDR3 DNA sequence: TGCGCCAGCAGCCAAGATAAGGGTGGGGCCCGGGGAGCCCAGCATTTT.